This TCR beta chain was captured by sequencing in a study of blood T cell repertoires in COVID-19 (dated by TCRdb to 2020 to 2021). Study-wide context: Samples from collaborators originated in the United States, Italy and Spain and spanned both the acute and convalescent phases of COVID-19. The repertoires were released in a freely available public database intended as a resource for research on the immune response to SARS-CoV-2. HLA class I and class II types, where available, came from metadata supplied by the sample provider rather than from assay-based typing. Subjects who had been exposed to COVID-19, were actively infected with it, or had recovered from it provided the deeply sampled blood TCRbeta repertoires that made up the dataset. Nearly every sample came with metadata listing a de-identified subject ID, COVID-19 status, age in years and sex. Samples came from the ongoing ImmuneRACE study (first 160 participants) plus 1,254 subjects from 6 global collaborators. The material from the prospective study consisted of cDNA or gDNA derived from T cells, B-cell-depleted T cells, or PBMCs. What the work shows at the level of the full study, not this receptor alone: Clinical and demographic metadata were provided uncurated, with the amount varying by source and participant.

Concerning this clone: What this receptor recognizes is not known. No clone much larger than this one lies a single base away; base qualities are absent.

Its CDR3 holds 17 amino acids, cysteine through phenylalanine. Of the read, only the CDR3 DNA is kept; its 51 bases are in frame from base 1. CDR1 and CDR2 were assigned from the germline V gene (reference sequence) as LGHDT and YNNKEL. Trimming leaves V shorter by 0 bases and J shorter by 3 bases, with the junction holding 6 bases beyond the gene matches. TCRbeta CDR3 regions were amplified from genomic DNA using the immunoSEQ Assay, a bias-controlled multiplex PCR. The study's processing was this. Within the assay, amplification of reference gene primers was used to estimate how many nucleated cells each sample contained. Sequence reads were collapsed and filtered to measure the absolute abundance of every unique TCRbeta CDR3 rearrangement. For each sample, productive Simpson clonality was calculated as the square root of Simpson's diversity index over productive rearrangements. The clones in this table, taken by TCRdb from immuneACCESS, are in-frame only. Not every clone is retained; where verified, under half of the shortfall comes from an unresolved V gene, and the cause of the rest is unknown. Clone size and V and J calls were adopted from that table, with D and trimming inferred from the DNA. Within this sample are some 51,000 clones, with 88% of them counted one time only. In total, the top ten clones hold approximately 10% of the sample.

Whole blood was collected in K2EDTA tubes by collaborating institutions according to the institutions' own protocols. Collaborator samples were shipped for TCRbeta analysis as frozen whole blood, isolated PBMCs, or DNA extracted from either sample type. The clonotype was recovered from a man in his fifties or sixties with active COVID-19. The V gene is TRBV3-1 (or the pseudogene TRBV3-2) and the J gene is TRBJ2-1; 9 bases in the middle match TRBD2. Sequencing was carried out using peripheral blood. The CDR3 protein: CASSQEALAGIYNEQFF. The DNA sequence is TGTGCCAGCAGCCAAGAGGCGCTAGCGGGGATCTACAATGAGCAGTTCTTC.